Below are 5 T cell receptor beta chains sequenced from a single sample in a study of human T cells and chemical hapten exposure. Time point in this sample: patch test 2, 6 weeks after DPC sensitization. Treatment given: therapeutic diphenylcyclopropenone sensitization with weekly scalp DPC. TCRdb fed the RACE reads into MiXCR, producing one record per CDR3 protein. Of approximately 97,000 distinct CDR3 sequences listed, around 10% were seen once; the top ten hold roughly 3%. The sample here was whole blood, taken in connection with sensitization to the hapten diphenylcyclopropenone (DPC). These receptors were taken from a woman aged 40-49 years with alopecia areata. Some clones in this sample may be carry-over from other donors' samples.

This clonotype was seen many times. The J gene is TRBJ1-1, the V gene TRBV12-3 or TRBV12-4; possibly TRBD1 for D (6 bases). Trimming removed 6 bases from V and 1 base from J, with 9 bases in between. This CDR3 has 13 residues. Here the CDR3 DNA reads TGTGCCAGCAGCCGACAGGCGAACACTGAAGCTTTCTTT. The encoded protein is CASSRQANTEAFF.

This clonotype was detected only a few times. The chain recombines TRBV6-2 or TRBV6-3 with TRBJ2-1; TRBD2 is a possible D gene (5 bases). The germline V gene has CDR1 MNHEY and CDR2 SVGEGT. Trimming cost V 2 bases and J 5 bases, with 7 bases left between them. CDR3 length equals 13 residues. The CDR3 DNA follows: TGTGCCAGCAGTTACGGGAGCAACAATGAGCAGTTCTTC. It encodes CASSYGSNNEQFF.

The chain uses TRBV7-2 and TRBJ2-7; 7 positions agree with TRBD1. CDR3 length: 14 amino acids. In germline, CDR1 is SGHTA, CDR2 FQGNSA. With 1 base clipped from V and 2 bases from J, the junction kept 2 bases outside the gene matches. The DNA of the CDR3 is TGTGCCAGCAGCTTAGAAGGGGGCCCCTACGAGCAGTACTTC. As protein: CASSLEGGPYEQYF.

In its sample, this clonotype was seen a few times. The chain employs TRBV4-1 and TRBJ2-7; D may be TRBD1 (6 bases). The CDR3 spans 15 residues. Germline V gene data show CDR1 as MGHRA and CDR2 as YSYEKL. V lost 4 bases and J 2 bases, leaving 15 bases between the germline ends. The CDR3 is CASSPEQGRTYEQYF. The DNA of the CDR3 is TGCGCCAGCAGCCCAGAGCAGGGGCGAACCTACGAGCAGTACTTC.

This clonotype was picked up a small number of times. The chain uses TRBV5-5 and TRBJ2-3, with TRBD1 matching 7 bases. After removal of 1 base from V and 3 bases from J, the junction contained 2 bases not matched to a gene. This CDR3 comprises 14 residues. Germline-derived CDR1 and CDR2 are SGHKS and YYEKEE (reference sequence). DNA of the CDR3: TGTGCCAGCAGCTTGACAGGGGTGACAGATACGCAGTATTTT. Residues: CASSLTGVTDTQYF.